This T cell receptor (beta chain) originates from a study of T cells in Graves' hyperthyroidism and ophthalmopathy. Findings of the study overall: Within blood appeared most thyroid clonotypes that had expanded above 0.001. The model foresaw ophthalmopathy a median approximately 6.1 months prior to onset.

This CDR3 is 18 amino acids long. Between the trimmed V and J ends, which lost 1 base and 5 bases, there was a span of 24 bases. CDR1 is SGHDT, CDR2 YYEEEE, per germline. Template material for amplifying TCR beta CDR3 regions consisted of RNA transcripts. The primer set for the first-round RT-PCR of the TCR CDR3 was HTBI. TCRdb reprocessed the multiplex PCR reads with MiXCR, giving one entry per CDR3 protein. Found here are under 400,000 distinct CDR3 sequences, around a sixth of them singletons; the top ten hold approximately 54%. This clonotype was counted a few times. Its antigen is undetermined. Sequenced material: blood. This chain links TRBV5-6 with TRBJ1-2; D is perhaps TRBD1 (6 bases). The source is a woman aged 45-65 years with Graves' hyperthyroidism. The CDR3 spells CASSLYQTGSPVGYGYTF. For the CDR3, the DNA is TGTGCCAGCAGCTTGTATCAGACAGGCTCGCCCGTGGGGTATGGCTACACCTTC. The complete variable domain, with remaining parts taken from reference TRBV5-6 and TRBJ1-2, reads DAGVTQSPTHLIKTRGQQVTLRCSPKSGHDTVSWYQQALGQGPQFIFQYYEEEERQRGNFPDRFSGHQFPNYSSELNVNALLLGDSALYLCASSLYQTGSPVGYGYTFGSGTRLTVV.